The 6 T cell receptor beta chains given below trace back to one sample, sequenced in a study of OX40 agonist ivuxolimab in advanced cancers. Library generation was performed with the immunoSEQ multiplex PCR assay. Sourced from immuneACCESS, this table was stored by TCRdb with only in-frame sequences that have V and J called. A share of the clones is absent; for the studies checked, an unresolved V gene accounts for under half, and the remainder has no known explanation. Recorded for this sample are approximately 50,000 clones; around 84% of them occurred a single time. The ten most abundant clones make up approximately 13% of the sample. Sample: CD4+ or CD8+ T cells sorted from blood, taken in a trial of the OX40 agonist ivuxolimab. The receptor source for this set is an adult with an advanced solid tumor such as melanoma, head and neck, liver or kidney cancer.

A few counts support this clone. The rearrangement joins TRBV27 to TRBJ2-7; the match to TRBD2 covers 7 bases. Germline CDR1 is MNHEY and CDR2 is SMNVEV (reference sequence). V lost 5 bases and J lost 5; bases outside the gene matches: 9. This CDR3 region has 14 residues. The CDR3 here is CASSPAGGIHEQYF. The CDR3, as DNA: TGTGCCAGCAGTCCCGCCGGGGGGATCCACGAGCAGTACTTC.

For the CDR3, the DNA is TGTGCCAGCAGCCAAGTATCCAGCGGGACGGGAGAGACCCAGTACTTC. Its translation is CASSQVSSGTGETQYF. This sequence joins TRBV4-2 and TRBJ2-5; 7 positions match TRBD2. The V segment lost 1 base and the J segment 4 bases; nucleotides outside the gene matches: 9. CDR3 length: 16 residues. Germline V gene sequence: CDR1 LGHNA, CDR2 YNFKEQ.

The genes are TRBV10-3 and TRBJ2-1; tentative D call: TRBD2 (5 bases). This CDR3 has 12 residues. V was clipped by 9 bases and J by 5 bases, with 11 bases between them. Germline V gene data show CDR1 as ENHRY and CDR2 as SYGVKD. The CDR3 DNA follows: TGTGCCATAAGGACTTCGAACAATGAGCAGTTCTTC. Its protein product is CAIRTSNNEQFF.

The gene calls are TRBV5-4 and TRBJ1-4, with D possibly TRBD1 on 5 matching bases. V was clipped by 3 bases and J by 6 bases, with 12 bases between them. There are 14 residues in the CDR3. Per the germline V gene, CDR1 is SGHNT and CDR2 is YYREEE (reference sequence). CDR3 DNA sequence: TGTGCCAGCAGCTCCGACAGATTCTATGAAAAACTGTTTTTT. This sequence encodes CASSSDRFYEKLFF.

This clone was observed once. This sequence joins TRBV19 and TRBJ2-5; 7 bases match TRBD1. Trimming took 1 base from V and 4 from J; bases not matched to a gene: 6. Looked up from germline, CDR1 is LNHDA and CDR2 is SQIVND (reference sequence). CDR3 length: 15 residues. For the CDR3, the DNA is TGTGCCAGTAGTATAGGAAACAGGGGTGGAGAGACCCAGTACTTC. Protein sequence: CASSIGNRGGETQYF.

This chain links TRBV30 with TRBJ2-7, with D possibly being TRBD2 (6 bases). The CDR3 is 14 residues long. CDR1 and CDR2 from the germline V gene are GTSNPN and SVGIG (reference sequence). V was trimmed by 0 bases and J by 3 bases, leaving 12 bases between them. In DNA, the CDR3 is TGTGCCTGGAGTGTAGGCGGAGGGCTCTACGAGCAGTACTTC. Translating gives CAWSVGGGLYEQYF.